The rows below give T cell receptor beta chains drawn from one sample of a study of cytomegalovirus exposure and HLA in healthy donors. Sequenced by immunoSEQ multiplex PCR; TCRdb stores in-frame clones only, minus some. The sample shows some 120,000 clones, roughly four fifths of them seen only once. Material: PBMCs. All receptors derive from a male donor in good health and CMV-seropositive. CDR3s include the opening cysteine and the closing phenylalanine or tryptophan. Each record gives: J gene, V gene, D gene, clone size, CDR3 DNA, CDR3 protein. A D gene is named only where the DNA matches it firmly. Clone size appears in some rows only: once, few, many, or a class for an expanded clone.

j_gene: TRBJ1-1
v_gene: TRBV10-3
d_gene: -
abundance: once
CDR3nt: TGTGCCATCAGTGAGGGAGCCGGTGAAGCTTTCTTT
CDR3aa: CAISEGAGEAFF

j_gene: TRBJ2-5
v_gene: TRBV7-8
d_gene: TRBD2
abundance: -
CDR3nt: TGTGCCAGCAGCCTCGGGGGGGATGGGGGATACCAAGAGACCCAGTACTTC
CDR3aa: CASSLGGDGGYQETQYF

j_gene: TRBJ1-1
v_gene: TRBV27
d_gene: -
abundance: -
CDR3nt: TGTGCCAGCACCCCCTGGGGTCAGGGAAACACTGAAGCTTTCTTT
CDR3aa: CASTPWGQGNTEAFF

j_gene: TRBJ2-7
v_gene: TRBV4-1
d_gene: TRBD1
abundance: few
CDR3nt: TGCGCCAGCAGTTCGGGACAGGGGGAATCCTACGAGCAGTACTTC
CDR3aa: CASSSGQGESYEQYF

j_gene: TRBJ1-4
v_gene: TRBV28
d_gene: -
abundance: -
CDR3nt: TGTGCCAGCAGTTTACAGGGCGAGGCTAAAAAACTGTTTTTT
CDR3aa: CASSLQGEAKKLFF

j_gene: TRBJ1-5
v_gene: TRBV19
d_gene: TRBD1
abundance: -
CDR3nt: TGTGCCAGTAGTCCCGACAGGGTGGGAATCAATCAGCCCCAGCATTTT
CDR3aa: CASSPDRVGINQPQHF

j_gene: TRBJ2-3
v_gene: TRBV5-1
d_gene: TRBD1
abundance: -
CDR3nt: TGCGCCAGCAGTTATGGACAGGGGGCCTACGGTACAGATACGCAGTATTTT
CDR3aa: CASSYGQGAYGTDTQYF

j_gene: TRBJ2-3
v_gene: TRBV13
d_gene: -
abundance: -
CDR3nt: TGTGCCAGCAGCTTAAGGGGACTGGTCGAGGGGACGCAGTATTTT
CDR3aa: CASSLRGLVEGTQYF

j_gene: TRBJ1-1
v_gene: TRBV11-2
d_gene: TRBD1
abundance: -
CDR3nt: TGTGCCAGCAGAAGGGGACAGGGAGGACGCAACACTGAAGCTTTCTTT
CDR3aa: CASRRGQGGRNTEAFF

j_gene: TRBJ1-2
v_gene: TRBV10-2
d_gene: TRBD1
abundance: -
CDR3nt: TGCGCCACCTCTAGGGACAGGGTTGGCTATGGCTACACCTTC
CDR3aa: CATSRDRVGYGYTF

j_gene: TRBJ1-1
v_gene: TRBV6-6
d_gene: TRBD1
abundance: few
CDR3nt: TGTGCCAGCAGTTCCTCTCGGACAGGGGACACTGAAGCTTTCTTT
CDR3aa: CASSSSRTGDTEAFF

j_gene: TRBJ1-4
v_gene: TRBV5-4
d_gene: TRBD1
abundance: few
CDR3nt: TGTGCCAGCAGCTTGGCCGGGACAGGGACCGAAAAACTGTTTTTT
CDR3aa: CASSLAGTGTEKLFF

j_gene: TRBJ2-1
v_gene: TRBV19
d_gene: TRBD2
abundance: -
CDR3nt: TGTGCCAGTAGTCGGCCTAGCGGGGTATGGGAGCAGTTCTTC
CDR3aa: CASSRPSGVWEQFF

j_gene: TRBJ1-5
v_gene: TRBV28
d_gene: -
abundance: -
CDR3nt: TGTGCCAGCAGTCTAGACAGCAATCAGCCCCAGCATTTT
CDR3aa: CASSLDSNQPQHF

j_gene: TRBJ2-1
v_gene: TRBV29-1
d_gene: TRBD2
abundance: -
CDR3nt: TGCAGCGCTCGGGCGGGAGGGCGGGCGGATGAGCAGTTCTTC
CDR3aa: CSARAGGRADEQFF

j_gene: TRBJ2-3
v_gene: TRBV19
d_gene: -
abundance: -
CDR3nt: TGTGCCAGTAGATCCCCAGGGGGGCTTGAAGATACGCAGTATTTT
CDR3aa: CASRSPGGLEDTQYF

j_gene: TRBJ2-1
v_gene: TRBV5-6
d_gene: TRBD1
abundance: -
CDR3nt: TGTGCTTCAGGGACAGGGATGGGCAATGAGCAGTTCTTC
CDR3aa: CASGTGMGNEQFF

j_gene: TRBJ2-4
v_gene: TRBV7-2
d_gene: TRBD2
abundance: -
CDR3nt: TGTGCCAGCAGCCCGGCGGGGGACATTCAGTACTTC
CDR3aa: CASSPAGDIQYF

j_gene: TRBJ2-1
v_gene: TRBV4-1
d_gene: TRBD2
abundance: -
CDR3nt: TGCGCCAGCAGCCAAGATTTCTCTGCGGGAGGGAGAAATGAGCAGTTCTTC
CDR3aa: CASSQDFSAGGRNEQFF

j_gene: TRBJ2-1
v_gene: TRBV7-3
d_gene: TRBD2
abundance: few
CDR3nt: TGTGCCAGCAGCCCCAGAGGACTAGCGGGGGTCAATGAGCAGTTCTTC
CDR3aa: CASSPRGLAGVNEQFF

j_gene: TRBJ2-2
v_gene: TRBV5-1
d_gene: TRBD2
abundance: -
CDR3nt: TGCGCCAGCAGCGGGGGACTAGCGGTTCAAACCGGGGAGCTGTTTTTT
CDR3aa: CASSGGLAVQTGELFF

j_gene: TRBJ2-4
v_gene: TRBV7-8
d_gene: -
abundance: once
CDR3nt: TGTGCCAGCAGCTTGGCGTCAGGGAAGTGGAACATTCAGTACTTC
CDR3aa: CASSLASGKWNIQYF

j_gene: TRBJ2-1
v_gene: TRBV7-9
d_gene: -
abundance: -
CDR3nt: TGTGCCAGCAGCGCAGGCCTCAATGAGCAGTTCTTC
CDR3aa: CASSAGLNEQFF

j_gene: TRBJ2-3
v_gene: TRBV29-1
d_gene: TRBD2
abundance: -
CDR3nt: TGCAGCGTTGTAGGCGGGAGGGGCCGCACAGATACGCAGTATTTT
CDR3aa: CSVVGGRGRTDTQYF

j_gene: TRBJ2-3
v_gene: TRBV5-1
d_gene: -
abundance: -
CDR3nt: TGCGCCAGCAGCTTCGTACCGGGAGCGGGTCTACCAGATACGCAGTATTTT
CDR3aa: CASSFVPGAGLPDTQYF

j_gene: TRBJ2-2
v_gene: TRBV9
d_gene: TRBD1
abundance: -
CDR3nt: TGTGCCAGCAGCGTAGTCGGGACAGAAGGGTCCGGGGAGCTGTTTTTT
CDR3aa: CASSVVGTEGSGELFF

j_gene: TRBJ2-7
v_gene: TRBV5-6
d_gene: TRBD2
abundance: -
CDR3nt: TGTGCCAGCAGCCCCACCGGACTAGCTTCATCCTACGAGCAGTACTTC
CDR3aa: CASSPTGLASSYEQYF

j_gene: TRBJ1-1
v_gene: TRBV11-2
d_gene: -
abundance: -
CDR3nt: TGTGCCAGCAGCTTAGATTACAGGTCGAACACTGAAGCTTTCTTT
CDR3aa: CASSLDYRSNTEAFF

j_gene: TRBJ2-3
v_gene: TRBV30
d_gene: -
abundance: once
CDR3nt: TGTGCCTGGGGGGAGCCGCAGTATTTT
CDR3aa: CAWGEPQYF

j_gene: TRBJ2-3
v_gene: TRBV7-2
d_gene: TRBD2
abundance: few
CDR3nt: TGTGCCAGCAGCTACACTAGCGGGAGTCTCCCAGATACGCAGTATTTT
CDR3aa: CASSYTSGSLPDTQYF

j_gene: TRBJ2-2
v_gene: TRBV4-1
d_gene: TRBD2
abundance: -
CDR3nt: TGCGCCAGCAGCCCGAAGACTAGCGGGAGTTGGCGCCGGGAGCTGTTTTTT
CDR3aa: CASSPKTSGSWRRELFF

j_gene: TRBJ1-1
v_gene: TRBV4-1
d_gene: -
abundance: -
CDR3nt: TGCGCCAGCAGCCTCAGGGGTACTGAAGCTTTCTTT
CDR3aa: CASSLRGTEAFF

j_gene: TRBJ2-1
v_gene: TRBV5-1
d_gene: TRBD2
abundance: -
CDR3nt: TGCGCCAGCAGCTTTGAAGCGGGAGTGTGGAATGAGCAGTTCTTC
CDR3aa: CASSFEAGVWNEQFF

j_gene: TRBJ2-7
v_gene: TRBV7-2
d_gene: -
abundance: -
CDR3nt: TGTGCCAGCAGCTGGGCCTTAACGGCGTACGAGCAGTACTTC
CDR3aa: CASSWALTAYEQYF

j_gene: TRBJ1-5
v_gene: TRBV27
d_gene: -
abundance: -
CDR3nt: TGTGCCAGCAGTTTAGTGGGGGCTAGTCAGCCCCAGCATTTT
CDR3aa: CASSLVGASQPQHF

j_gene: TRBJ2-7
v_gene: TRBV5-6
d_gene: TRBD2
abundance: -
CDR3nt: TGTGCCAGCAGCTGGGGACTAGCGGGAGGTGGGTACGAGCAGTACTTC
CDR3aa: CASSWGLAGGGYEQYF

j_gene: TRBJ1-1
v_gene: TRBV4-3
d_gene: -
abundance: -
CDR3nt: TGCGCCAGCAGCCAGCAACGCGGGAGAGTGGACACTGAAGCTTTCTTT
CDR3aa: CASSQQRGRVDTEAFF